This passage covers 18 T cell receptor beta chains from one sample sequenced in a study of regulatory T cells in long-lasting Graves disease. Arm-PCR of CDR3 regions and iRepertoire HTBI primers were the basis on which TCR beta libraries were built. TCRdb called the multiplex PCR reads again in MiXCR, with one record for every CDR3 protein. The table includes hundreds of thousands of distinct CDR3 sequences, roughly 15% detected once. Described time point: newly diagnosed GD, antithyroid drugs for less than 3 months. RNA isolated from PBMCs was used to make the TCR library. This same sample was also taken into another study, of T cells in Graves' hyperthyroidism and ophthalmopathy.

The sample in question was peripheral blood mononuclear cells (PBMCs), obtained at new diagnosis, from a patient treated with antithyroid drugs. These receptors came from a woman between 25 and 40 years old with Graves disease.

In its sample, this clonotype was seen many times. The chain joins TRBV11-2 to TRBJ2-5, with TRBD2 identical over 8 bases. CDR1 and CDR2 (germline): SGHAT, FQNNGV. The V and J ends lost 4 bases and 5 bases, in that order; junction bases with no gene match: 0. This CDR3 comprises 12 residues. Here the CDR3 reads CASSSGGETQYF. In nucleotides, the CDR3 is TGTGCCAGCAGCTCGGGGGGGGAGACCCAGTACTTC.

The table lists this clonotype with many counts. This chain links TRBV20-1 with TRBJ1-2; 9 positions match TRBD1. CDR3 length: 11 residues. Losses at the gene ends were 5 bases for V and 8 bases for J; bases not matched to a gene: 3. CDR1 and CDR2 (germline): DFQATT, SNEGSKA (reference sequence). This CDR3 reads CSAQGQGGYTF. In nucleotides, the CDR3 is TGCAGTGCTCAAGGACAGGGGGGCTACACCTTC.

There are many counts of this clonotype. The rearrangement links TRBV29-1 to TRBJ2-5; no clear D. Trimming stripped 0 bases from V and 9 bases from J, with 11 bases between. CDR3 size: 12 residues. From germline, CDR1 is SQVTM and CDR2 ANQGSEA. This CDR3 reads CSVEDQIDSQYF. In DNA, the CDR3 is TGCAGCGTTGAAGACCAAATCGACTCCCAGTACTTC.

This clonotype was counted between two and nine times. The chain recombines TRBV7-2 with TRBJ2-2; 12 nucleotides match TRBD1. Germline V lookup: CDR1 SGHTA, CDR2 FQGNSA. The CDR3 is 19 residues long. J gave up 7 bases and V 2 bases, and 14 bases lay outside the gene matches. The CDR3 DNA reads as TGTGCCAGCAGCTTACGCGTACCGGGACAGGGGGCAATTAACGGGGAGCTGTTTTTT. The encoded protein is CASSLRVPGQGAINGELFF.

The chain recombines TRBV11-2 with TRBJ2-2, with TRBD2 matching 11 bases. Germline V CDR1 and CDR2: SGHAT, FQNNGV. The CDR3 consists of 16 residues. Trimming cost V 3 bases and J 3 bases; bases outside gene matches: 3. The CDR3 sequence is CASSLLAGGHTGELFF. In DNA form, the CDR3 reads TGTGCCAGCAGCTTGCTAGCGGGAGGTCACACCGGGGAGCTGTTTTTT.

A few counts support this clonotype. The V gene is TRBV27, the J gene TRBJ1-5; 7 bases match TRBD1. The ends lost 5 bases at V and 4 bases at J; junction bases unmatched: 5. The CDR3 consists of 14 residues. The germline V gene has CDR1 MNHEY and CDR2 SMNVEV (reference sequence). The CDR3 is CASSVDRVNQPQHF. The CDR3 DNA is TGTGCCAGCAGTGTCGACAGGGTGAATCAGCCCCAGCATTTT.

In this sample, this clonotype turned up many times. This chain's CDR3 is CASSLGWGVNTEAFF. CDR3 coding DNA: TGTGCCAGCAGCTTGGGATGGGGTGTGAACACTGAAGCTTTCTTT. V is TRBV11-2 and J is TRBJ1-1; D gene uncertain. There are 15 residues in the CDR3. The germline CDR1 and CDR2 sequences are SGHAT and FQNNGV. V lost 3 bases and J 0 bases, leaving 11 bases between the germline ends.

Comments on this clonotype: One end of the junction varies from germline; a read error may be responsible. This chain joins TRBV6-5 and TRBJ2-3, with 9 nucleotides matching TRBD2. The CDR3 is 18 residues long. Germline-derived CDR1 and CDR2 are MNHEY and SVGAGI. In nucleotides, the CDR3 is TGTGCCGGCAGTTACCTCAATTTAGCTAGCGGGGGCACAGATACGCAGTATTTT. It yields the protein CAGSYLNLASGGTDTQYF.

This clonotype was seen ten or more times. This chain links TRBV28 with TRBJ1-1; D unresolved. CDR1 and CDR2 from the germline V gene are MDHEN and SYDVKM. The CDR3 covers 13 residues. V was cut by 1 base and J by 11 bases, with 14 bases left in between. CDR3 sequence: CASSLFDSFMAFF. The CDR3 DNA reads as TGTGCCAGCAGTTTATTTGATTCGTTTATGGCTTTCTTT.

Only a few counts were recorded for this clonotype. The V gene is TRBV25-1, the J gene TRBJ1-2; 8 positions match TRBD1. This CDR3 is 15 amino acids long. Trimming cost V 0 bases and J 7 bases; bases outside gene matches: 7. From germline, CDR1 is MGHDK and CDR2 SYGVNS. The CDR3 sequence: CASSEYADRGAGYTF. CDR3 DNA: TGTGCCAGCAGTGAATACGCCGACAGGGGCGCTGGCTACACCTTC.

This chain connects TRBV6-1 to TRBJ2-1; D may be TRBD1 or TRBD2 (5 bases each). CDR1 and CDR2 (germline): MNHNS, SASEGT. Between the trimmed V and J ends, which lost 3 bases and 10 bases, there was a span of 10 bases. This CDR3 has 12 amino acids. This CDR3 reads CASSEGPLEQFF. CDR3 sequence (DNA): TGTGCCAGCAGTGAGGGACCGCTAGAGCAGTTCTTC.

The chain has TRBV5-4 and TRBJ1-5, with TRBD1 matching 9 bases. V lost 4 bases, J lost 3 bases, and 17 bases stayed unmatched. The CDR3 consists of 19 residues. Germline V gene data show CDR1 as SGHNT and CDR2 as YYREEE (reference sequence). CDR3 loop: CASSIQGAHQGVDNQPQHF. CDR3 nucleotide sequence: TGTGCCAGCAGCATACAGGGGGCTCACCAGGGGGTCGACAATCAGCCCCAGCATTTT.

The chain employs TRBV9 and TRBJ2-5, with D uncertain. The last part of the DNA fits TRBJ2-1 better; the J call may be wrong. This CDR3 spans 15 amino acids. CDR1 is SGDLS, CDR2 YYNGEE, per germline. CDR3 loop: CASSEDGPTAYEQFF. The CDR3 DNA follows: TGTGCCAGCAGCGAGGATGGGCCCACGGCGTATGAGCAGTTCTTC.

This clonotype was seen at least ten times. The chain links TRBV24-1 to TRBJ1-1; no clear D. This CDR3 comprises 14 residues. From germline, CDR1 is KGHDR and CDR2 SFDVKD. V was clipped by 2 bases and J by 3 bases, with 9 bases between them. CDR3 DNA sequence: TGTGCCACCAGTGATTCGGTCGCAGACACTGAAGCTTTCTTT. This sequence encodes CATSDSVADTEAFF.

This clonotype occurred many times. V is TRBV18 and J is TRBJ1-2, with D maybe TRBD1 (5 bases). V was shortened by 1 base and J by 6 bases, with 15 bases between the two germline ends. CDR3 length equals 15 residues. CDR1 KGHSH and CDR2 LQKENI come from the germline V gene. The CDR3 here is CASSPQQGRLHGYTF. CDR3 in DNA: TGTGCCAGCTCACCACAGCAGGGAAGGTTACATGGCTACACCTTC.

J is TRBJ2-2 and V is TRBV6-2 or TRBV6-3; D ambiguous. This CDR3 comprises 15 residues. Per the germline V gene, CDR1 is MNHEY and CDR2 is SVGEGT. V was shortened by 0 bases and J by 4 bases, with 9 bases between the two germline ends. The CDR3 spells CASSYSGMGTGELFF. In DNA, the CDR3 is TGTGCCAGCAGTTACTCTGGGATGGGCACCGGGGAGCTGTTTTTT.

Ten or more counts support this clonotype. V and J are TRBV18 and TRBJ2-7; D gene uncertain. Germline V gene data show CDR1 as KGHSH and CDR2 as LQKENI. CDR3 length: 15 residues. With 1 base removed from V and 0 bases from J, the gap between germline ends came to 10 bases. In DNA form, the CDR3 reads TGTGCCAGCTCACCACGGTCAGCCTACTCCTACGAGCAGTACTTC. It is translated as CASSPRSAYSYEQYF.

The genes are TRBV28 and TRBJ1-1; possibly TRBD1 for D (6 bases). CDR3 length: 10 residues. Per germline, CDR1 MDHEN and CDR2 SYDVKM. Trimming cost V 7 bases and J 7 bases, with 7 bases left between them. Here the CDR3 DNA reads TGTGCCAGCACCAGGGGTGAAGCTTTCTTT. As protein: CASTRGEAFF.